This T cell receptor (beta chain) was captured in a study of tumor-infiltrating lymphocytes in primary liver carcinoma. As for the study in general: The patients included men and women who were aged 30 to 69 years. General study findings and limits: Tumors carried a top-250-clone fraction significantly exceeding that of blood (p = 0.039).

With regard to this clonotype: What it recognizes is unknown. The junction does not match germline at one end; this may be a read error.

A constant-region primer served to make TCR beta cDNA from about 0.5 ug total RNA. A slightly modified ARM-PCR protocol with three nested multiplex PCR rounds produced these TCR beta libraries. The first two PCR rounds used TRBV1-TRBV30 primers with a Cbeta primer, nine to ten cycles each. One entry per CDR3 protein, called by TCRdb with MiXCR from the multiplex PCR reads. Of 40,000 to 55,000 distinct CDR3 sequences listed, around 73% were seen once; the top ten hold roughly a quarter. The CDR3 runs 19 residues. Germline CDR1 SGHRS, CDR2 YFSETQ. Scientists recovered RNA and DNA together from approximately 20-30 mg of unsorted bulk tissue. Primary liver carcinoma, confirmed by histopathology, was surgically resected. The sampling covered five separate regions of each tumor.

The receptor was isolated from a man aged 40-49 years with primary liver carcinoma and hepatitis B virus infection. The sample comprised liver tumor tissue from sampling region 5. The subset is: tumor region T5, tumor centre. V is TRBV5-1 and J is TRBJ2-1, with D possibly matching TRBD2 (5 bases). The chain's CDR3 is CASSLVSWEWCHLYNEQFF. CDR3 nucleotide sequence: TGCGCCAGCAGCTTGGTTTCTTGGGAGTGGTGTCATCTCTACAATGAACAGTTCTTC. The entire variable domain, with the rest obtained from reference TRBV5-1 and TRBJ2-1, is as follows: KAGVTQTPRYLIKTRGQQVTLSCSPISGHRSVSWYQQTPGQGLQFLFEYFSETQRNKGNFPGRFSGRQFSNSRSEMNVSTLELGDSALYLCASSLVSWEWCHLYNEQFFGPGTRLTVL.